Sequencing of this TCR beta chain was carried out in a study of cytomegalovirus exposure and HLA in healthy donors. About the study: Inside one of the first data releases sat 85 million or so unique TCRs taken from HLA-typed donors.

Comment on this clone: Its antigen is not identified.

PCR amplification relied on 60 Vbeta primers (plus 13 Jbeta primers). Data came from immunoSEQ multiplex PCR; TCRdb stores just in-frame clones and leaves some out. The data show 90,000 or so clones, about 77% seen once. The germline V and J ends were trimmed by 5 bases and 0 bases, with 19 bases remaining between them. CDR3 length: 17 amino acids. Germline CDR1 is MNHEY and CDR2 is SMNVEV (reference sequence). Study observations and caveats: After further analysis at a later stage, around 17,000 TCR beta sequences were associated with HLA alleles at 0.05 false discovery rate.

The chain joins TRBV27 to TRBJ1-2; no clear D. This TCR derives from a man aged 55 to 70 in good health and CMV-seronegative. Specimen: PBMCs. CDR3: CASSTYTEKAANYGYTF. The DNA of the CDR3 is TGTGCCAGCAGTACGTACACGGAAAAAGCGGCTAACTATGGCTACACCTTC.